The subject of this entry is one T cell receptor (beta chain). The antigen is undetermined. This sample is drawn from a study of cytomegalovirus exposure and HLA in healthy donors. V gave up 0 bases and J gave up 4 bases; unmatched junction bases: 4. Germline CDR1 reads SGHVS; CDR2 reads FQNEAQ. The CDR3 loop spans 15 amino acids. General study findings and limits: V segments that were indistinguishable, TRBV6-2 and TRBV6-3 among them, were omitted from analysis.

Amplification used 60 Vbeta primers and 13 Jbeta primers. The assay was immunoSEQ multiplex PCR, and TCRdb's table has in-frame clones only and misses some. The sample records 95,000 to 150,000 clones, around 69% being singletons. Sequenced: PBMCs. This clonotype originated in a woman aged 40 to 50 in good health and CMV-seropositive. The chain has TRBV7-8 and TRBJ1-2, with TRBD1 matching 8 bases. The CDR3 nucleotides are TGTGCCAGCAGCTTAGCTGGGGGACAGGCCTATGGCTACACCTTC. Translated, it gives CASSLAGGQAYGYTF.